The clone carrying this TCR beta chain was observed a few times. Its antigen is not identified. The data belong to a study of T cells in Graves' hyperthyroidism and ophthalmopathy. Across the whole study: Peripheral blood was drawn at first diagnosis, prior to all treatment. Study-wide findings and caveats: A model built on 13 V-J features separated ophthalmopathy from stable hyperthyroidism.

CDR1 MDHEN and CDR2 SYDVKM come from the germline V gene. This CDR3 is built from 15 residues. The V end lost 6 bases, the J end lost 1 base, and 12 bases lay between the germline ends. Diagnoses were established using clinical symptoms, serum thyroxine and TRAb, thyroid ultrasound and orbital computed tomography. RNA transcripts served as the template for amplifying TCR beta CDR3 regions. The study used the HTBI primer set for a first-round RT-PCR of the TCR CDR3. Each CDR3 protein is one row after TCRdb ran MiXCR on the multiplex PCR reads. Of around 800,000 distinct CDR3 sequences in the sample, roughly 40% were seen once.

This chain links TRBV28 with TRBJ2-2; TRBD2 might be the D (6 bases). The clonotype comes from a man between 18 and 35 years old with Graves' hyperthyroidism. The source material was blood. The CDR3 reads CASSLLAENTGELFF. The CDR3 DNA is TGTGCCAGCAGCCTCTTAGCGGAGAACACCGGGGAGCTGTTTTTT.